Sequencing of this T cell receptor beta chain was carried out in a study of blood T cell repertoires in COVID-19. Study background: T cells, B-cell-depleted T cells, or PBMCs provided the cDNA or gDNA that served as material.

In the original workflow: Amplification of reference gene primers was used by the study to estimate nucleated cell counts. Method: immunoSEQ multiplex PCR; TCRdb's copy keeps in-frame clones and lacks some. V, J and clone size derive from that table, while D and trimming were established from the DNA sequence. Found here are 150,000 to 200,000 clones, about 81% of them singletons; the top ten hold 9.5% to 13%. This CDR3 spans 15 amino acids. Unmatched junction bases numbered 10, after V lost 6 bases and J lost 4 bases. Germline loops: CDR1 MNHEY, CDR2 SVGAGI. The sequencing input was peripheral blood. The chain has TRBV6-5 and TRBJ2-5; 8 nucleotides agree with TRBD1. This clonotype originated in a human donor in a cohort sampled during active COVID-19. DNA for the CDR3: TGTGCCAGCAGGGATCCGGACAGGGTAGGAGAGACCCAGTACTTC. It yields the protein CASRDPDRVGETQYF.